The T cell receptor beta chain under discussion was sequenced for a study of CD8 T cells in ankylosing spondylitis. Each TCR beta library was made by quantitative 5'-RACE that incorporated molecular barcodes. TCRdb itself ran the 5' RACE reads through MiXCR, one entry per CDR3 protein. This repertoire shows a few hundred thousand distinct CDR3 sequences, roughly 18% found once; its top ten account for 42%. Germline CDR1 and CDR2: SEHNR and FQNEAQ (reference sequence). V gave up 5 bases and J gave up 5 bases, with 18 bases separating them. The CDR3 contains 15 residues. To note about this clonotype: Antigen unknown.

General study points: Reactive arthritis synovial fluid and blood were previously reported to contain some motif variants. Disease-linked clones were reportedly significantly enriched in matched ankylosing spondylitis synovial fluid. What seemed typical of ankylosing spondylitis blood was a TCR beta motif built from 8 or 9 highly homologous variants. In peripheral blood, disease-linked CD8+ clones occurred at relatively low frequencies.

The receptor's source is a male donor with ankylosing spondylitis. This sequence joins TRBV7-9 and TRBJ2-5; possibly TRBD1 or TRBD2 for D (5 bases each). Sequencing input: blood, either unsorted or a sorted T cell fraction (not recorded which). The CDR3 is CASSPRDPVLETQYF. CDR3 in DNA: TGTGCCAGCAGCCCCCGGGACCCTGTATTGGAGACCCAGTACTTC.